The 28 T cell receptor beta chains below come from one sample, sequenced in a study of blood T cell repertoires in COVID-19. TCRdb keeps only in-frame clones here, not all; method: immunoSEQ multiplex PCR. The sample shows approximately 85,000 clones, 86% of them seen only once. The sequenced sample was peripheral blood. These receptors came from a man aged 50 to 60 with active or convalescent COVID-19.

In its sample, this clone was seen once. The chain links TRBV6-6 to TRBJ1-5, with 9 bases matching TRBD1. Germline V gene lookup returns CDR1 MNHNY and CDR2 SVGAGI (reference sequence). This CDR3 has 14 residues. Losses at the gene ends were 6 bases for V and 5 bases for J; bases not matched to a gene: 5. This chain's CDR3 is CASRPTGGDQPQHF. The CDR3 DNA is TGTGCCAGCAGGCCTACAGGGGGCGATCAGCCCCAGCATTTT.

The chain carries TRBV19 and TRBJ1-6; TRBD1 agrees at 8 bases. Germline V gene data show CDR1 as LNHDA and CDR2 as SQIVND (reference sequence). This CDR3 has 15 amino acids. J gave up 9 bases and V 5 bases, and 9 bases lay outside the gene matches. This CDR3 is CASSHQGDRGSPLHF. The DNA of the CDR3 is TGTGCCAGTAGTCATCAAGGAGACAGGGGTTCACCCCTCCACTTT.

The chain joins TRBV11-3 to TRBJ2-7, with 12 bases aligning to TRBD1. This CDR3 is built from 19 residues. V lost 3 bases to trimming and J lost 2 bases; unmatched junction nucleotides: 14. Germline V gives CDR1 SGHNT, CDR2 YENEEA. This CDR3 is CASSLGGTGGAGITYEQYF. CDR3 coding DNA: TGTGCCAGCAGCTTGGGAGGGACAGGGGGCGCTGGGATAACCTACGAGCAGTACTTC.

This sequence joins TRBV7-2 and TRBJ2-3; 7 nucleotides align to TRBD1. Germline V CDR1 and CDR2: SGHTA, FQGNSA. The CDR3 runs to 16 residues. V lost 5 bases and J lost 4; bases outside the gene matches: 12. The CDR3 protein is CASSAEGARRADTQYF. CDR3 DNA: TGTGCCAGCAGCGCAGAGGGGGCGCGCCGAGCAGATACGCAGTATTTT.

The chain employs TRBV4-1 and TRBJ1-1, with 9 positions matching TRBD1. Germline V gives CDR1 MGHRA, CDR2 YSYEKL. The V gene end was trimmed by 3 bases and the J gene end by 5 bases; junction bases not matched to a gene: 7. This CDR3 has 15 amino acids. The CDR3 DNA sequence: TGCGCCAGCAGCCATCACGGACAGGGGAGGACTGAAGCTTTCTTT. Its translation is CASSHHGQGRTEAFF.

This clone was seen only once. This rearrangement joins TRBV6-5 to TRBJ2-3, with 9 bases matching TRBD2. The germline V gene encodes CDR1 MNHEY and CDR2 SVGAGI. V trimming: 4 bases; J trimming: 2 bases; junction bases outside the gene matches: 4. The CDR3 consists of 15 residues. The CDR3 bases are TGTGCCAGCAGTTCCGCGGGGGGGGACACAGATACGCAGTATTTT. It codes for CASSSAGGDTDTQYF.

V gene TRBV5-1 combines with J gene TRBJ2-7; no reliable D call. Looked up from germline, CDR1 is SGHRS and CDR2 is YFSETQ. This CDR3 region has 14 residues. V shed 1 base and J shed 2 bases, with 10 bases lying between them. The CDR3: CASSLSTPAYEQYF. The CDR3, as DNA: TGCGCCAGCAGCTTGAGTACTCCGGCCTACGAGCAGTACTTC.

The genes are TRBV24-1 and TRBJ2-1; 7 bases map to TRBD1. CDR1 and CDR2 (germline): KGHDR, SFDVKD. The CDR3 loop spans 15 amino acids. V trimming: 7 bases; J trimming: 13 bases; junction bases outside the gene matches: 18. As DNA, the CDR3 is TGTGCCACCAGCGACTTAGGGACAGAAGATCCCCACCAGTTCTTC. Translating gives CATSDLGTEDPHQFF.

Here the CDR3 DNA reads TGTGCCAGCACCACCGGGGGGGCGGGGGCAGATACGCAGTATTTT. Amino acids: CASTTGGAGADTQYF. The chain joins TRBV7-2 to TRBJ2-3, with 8 bases aligning to TRBD2. V was pared by 7 bases and J by 4 bases, with 10 bases of the junction left unmatched. The CDR3 is made up of 15 amino acids. Germline V gene lookup returns CDR1 SGHTA and CDR2 FQGNSA.

CDR3 region: CASSFIAGEEQYF. DNA of the CDR3: TGTGCCAGCAGCTTTATAGCGGGAGAAGAGCAGTACTTC. The genes are TRBV7-9 and TRBJ2-7; 9 positions agree with TRBD2. The CDR3 loop spans 13 amino acids. V lost 3 bases, J lost 7 bases, and 4 bases stayed unmatched. Germline CDR1 SEHNR, CDR2 FQNEAQ (reference sequence).

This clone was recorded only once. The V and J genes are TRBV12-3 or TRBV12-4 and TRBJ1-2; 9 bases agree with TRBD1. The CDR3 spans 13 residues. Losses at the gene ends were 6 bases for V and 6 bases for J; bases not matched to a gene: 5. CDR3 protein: CASSRDRVDGYTF. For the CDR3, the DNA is TGTGCCAGCAGCCGGGACAGGGTGGATGGCTACACCTTC.

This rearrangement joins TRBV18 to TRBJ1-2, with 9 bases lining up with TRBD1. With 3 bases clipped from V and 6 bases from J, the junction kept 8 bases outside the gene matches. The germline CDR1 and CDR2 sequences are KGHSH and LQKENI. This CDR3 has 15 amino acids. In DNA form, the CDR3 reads TGTGCCAGCTCACCGAGACAGGGGGTCGCCGATGGCTACACCTTC. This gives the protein CASSPRQGVADGYTF.

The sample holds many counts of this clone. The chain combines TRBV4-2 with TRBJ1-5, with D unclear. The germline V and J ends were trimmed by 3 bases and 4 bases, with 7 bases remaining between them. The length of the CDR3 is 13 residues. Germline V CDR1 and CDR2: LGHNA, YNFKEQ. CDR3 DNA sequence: TGTGCCAGCAGCCACACGGGGAATCAGCCCCAGCATTTT. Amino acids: CASSHTGNQPQHF.

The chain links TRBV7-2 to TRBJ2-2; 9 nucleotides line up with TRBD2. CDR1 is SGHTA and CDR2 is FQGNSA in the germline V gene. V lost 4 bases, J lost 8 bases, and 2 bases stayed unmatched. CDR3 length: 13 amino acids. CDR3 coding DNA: TGTGCCAGCAGCTCAGGACTAGCGGGGGAGCTGTTTTTT. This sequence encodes CASSSGLAGELFF.

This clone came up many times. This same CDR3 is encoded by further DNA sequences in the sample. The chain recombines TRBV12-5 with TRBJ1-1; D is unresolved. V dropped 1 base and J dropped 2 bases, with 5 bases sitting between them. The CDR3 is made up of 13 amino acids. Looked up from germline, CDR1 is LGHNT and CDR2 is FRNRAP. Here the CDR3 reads CASGLDRNTEAFF. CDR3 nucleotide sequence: TGTGCTAGTGGTTTGGATAGAAACACTGAAGCTTTCTTT.

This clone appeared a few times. The CDR3 here is CASSRTGALGIEQYF. The CDR3 bases are TGTGCCAGCTCACGTACAGGGGCATTGGGAATCGAGCAGTACTTC. V usage is TRBV18 and J usage is TRBJ2-7; 7 bases map to TRBD1. The CDR3 has 15 amino acids. With V trimmed by 4 bases and J by 6 bases, 12 bases remained unmatched. The germline CDR1 and CDR2 sequences are KGHSH and LQKENI.

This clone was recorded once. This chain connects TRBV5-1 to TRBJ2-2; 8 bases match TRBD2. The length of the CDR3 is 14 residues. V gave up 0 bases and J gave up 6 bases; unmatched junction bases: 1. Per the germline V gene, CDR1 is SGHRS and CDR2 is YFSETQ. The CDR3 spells CASSLGTSSGELFF. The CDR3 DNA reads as TGCGCCAGCAGCTTGGGGACTAGCTCCGGGGAGCTGTTTTTT.

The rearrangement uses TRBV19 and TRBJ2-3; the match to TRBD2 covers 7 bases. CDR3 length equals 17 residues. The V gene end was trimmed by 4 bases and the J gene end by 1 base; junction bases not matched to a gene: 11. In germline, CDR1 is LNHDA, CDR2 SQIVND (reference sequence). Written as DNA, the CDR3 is TGTGCCAGTAGTAGGGTCGGGCTAGCGGAACGCACAGATACGCAGTATTTT. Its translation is CASSRVGLAERTDTQYF.

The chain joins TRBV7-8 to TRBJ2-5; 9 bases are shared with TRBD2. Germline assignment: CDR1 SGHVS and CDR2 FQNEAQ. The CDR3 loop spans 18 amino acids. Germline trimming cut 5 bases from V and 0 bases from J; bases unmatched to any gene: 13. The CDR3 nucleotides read TGTGCCAGCAGCCCCCAGGCTAGCGGGGTGGGTTACCAAGAGACCCAGTACTTC. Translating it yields CASSPQASGVGYQETQYF. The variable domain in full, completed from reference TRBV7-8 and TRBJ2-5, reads GAGVSQSPRYKVAKRGQDVALRCDPISGHVSLFWYQQALGQGPEFLTYFQNEAQLDKSGLPSDRFFAERPEGSVSTLKIQRTQQEDSAVYLCASSPQASGVGYQETQYFGPGTRLLVL.

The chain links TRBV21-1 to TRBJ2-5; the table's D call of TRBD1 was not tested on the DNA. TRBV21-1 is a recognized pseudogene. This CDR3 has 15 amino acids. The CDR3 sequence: CASSEDRGLQETQYF. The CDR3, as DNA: TGTGCCAGCAGCGAAGACAGGGGGCTTCAAGAGACCCAGTACTTC.

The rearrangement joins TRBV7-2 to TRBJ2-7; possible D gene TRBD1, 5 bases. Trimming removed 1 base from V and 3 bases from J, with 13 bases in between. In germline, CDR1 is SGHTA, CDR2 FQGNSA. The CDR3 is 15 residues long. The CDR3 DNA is TGTGCCAGCAGCTTAGAGGGGCGTGGGTTCTACGAGCAGTACTTC. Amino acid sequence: CASSLEGRGFYEQYF.

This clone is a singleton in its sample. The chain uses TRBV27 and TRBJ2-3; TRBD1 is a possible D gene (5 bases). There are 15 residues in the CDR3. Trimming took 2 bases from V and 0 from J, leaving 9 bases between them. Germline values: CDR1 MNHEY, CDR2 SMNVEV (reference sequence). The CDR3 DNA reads TGTGCCAGCAGTTTACGACAGTTCAGCACAGATACGCAGTATTTT. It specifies CASSLRQFSTDTQYF.

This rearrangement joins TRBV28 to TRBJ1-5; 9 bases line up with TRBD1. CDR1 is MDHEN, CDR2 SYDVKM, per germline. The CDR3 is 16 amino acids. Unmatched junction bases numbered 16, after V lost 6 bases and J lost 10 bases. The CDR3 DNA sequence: TGTGCCAGCAGGGGGACAGGGATGGGGGGATGGAGCCCCCAGCATTTT. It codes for CASRGTGMGGWSPQHF.

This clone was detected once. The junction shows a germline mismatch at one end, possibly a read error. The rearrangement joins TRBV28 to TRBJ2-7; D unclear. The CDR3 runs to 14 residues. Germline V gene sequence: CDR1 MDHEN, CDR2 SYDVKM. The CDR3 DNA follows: TGTGTCAGCAGTTTGGGCCGAAGCTCCTACGAGCAGTACTTC. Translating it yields CVSSLGRSSYEQYF.

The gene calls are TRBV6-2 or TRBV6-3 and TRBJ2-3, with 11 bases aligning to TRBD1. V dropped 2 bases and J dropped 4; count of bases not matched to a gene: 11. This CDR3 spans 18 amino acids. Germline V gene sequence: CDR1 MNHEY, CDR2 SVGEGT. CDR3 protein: CASSYPTGTGGLADTQYF. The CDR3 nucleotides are TGTGCCAGCAGTTACCCCACCGGGACAGGGGGTTTGGCAGATACGCAGTATTTT.

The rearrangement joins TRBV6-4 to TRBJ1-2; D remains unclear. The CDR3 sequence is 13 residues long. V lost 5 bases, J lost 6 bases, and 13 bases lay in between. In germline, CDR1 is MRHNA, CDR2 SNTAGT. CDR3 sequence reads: CASSPDGSDGYTF. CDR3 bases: TGTGCCAGCAGTCCAGACGGCAGCGATGGCTACACCTTC.

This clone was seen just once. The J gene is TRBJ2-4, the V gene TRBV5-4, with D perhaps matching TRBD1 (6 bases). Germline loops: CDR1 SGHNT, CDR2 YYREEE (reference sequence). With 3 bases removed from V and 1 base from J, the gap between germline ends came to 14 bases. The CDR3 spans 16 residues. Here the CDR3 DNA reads TGTGCCAGCAGCTCCCAAACAGGGTACGCCAAAAACATTCAGTACTTC. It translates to CASSSQTGYAKNIQYF.

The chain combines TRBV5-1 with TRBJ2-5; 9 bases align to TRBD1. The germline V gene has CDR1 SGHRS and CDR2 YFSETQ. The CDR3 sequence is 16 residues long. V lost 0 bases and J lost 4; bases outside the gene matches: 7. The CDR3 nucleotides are TGCGCCAGCAGCTTGGTCAACAGGGGGCGCGGAGAGACCCAGTACTTC. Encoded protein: CASSLVNRGRGETQYF.